These 28 T cell receptor beta chains were all obtained from the same sample, sequenced in a study of shared clonotypes between healthy human individuals. Some clones are missing from TCRdb's copy, which holds only in-frame ones; the method was immunoSEQ multiplex PCR. Of over 1.5 million clones detected, 98% appear once; the ten largest clones hold roughly 0.45%. Sequencing was carried out using naive CD4+ T cells sorted from blood. Subset given: CD45RA+ positively selected. The source is a man aged 25-40 years in good health.

The rearrangement uses TRBV5-6 and TRBJ1-4; weak D call: TRBD1 (6 bases). Deletions cut 6 bases from V and 6 bases from J, with 24 bases between. The CDR3 is 17 amino acids. In germline, CDR1 is SGHDT, CDR2 YYEEEE. The CDR3: CASTLNMGGRKDEKLFF. Here the CDR3 DNA reads TGTGCCAGCACCTTAAATATGGGGGGGCGCAAGGATGAAAAACTGTTTTTT. The full variable domain, in which reference TRBV5-6 and TRBJ1-4 provide the parts outside the CDR3, is DAGVTQSPTHLIKTRGQQVTLRCSPKSGHDTVSWYQQALGQGPQFIFQYYEEEERQRGNFPDRFSGHQFPNYSSELNVNALLLGDSALYLCASTLNMGGRKDEKLFFGSGTQLSVL.

The V call is TRBV29-1, the J call TRBJ1-1, with TRBD1 matching 9 bases. Germline V gene sequence: CDR1 SQVTM, CDR2 ANQGSEA. The CDR3 contains 14 residues. Trimming cost V 5 bases and J 1 base; bases outside gene matches: 5. CDR3 sequence (DNA): TGCAGCGTTCCTACGGGACAGGGGAACACTGAAGCTTTCTTT. It translates to CSVPTGQGNTEAFF. Combining the CDR3 with reference TRBV29-1 and TRBJ1-1 gives the whole variable domain SAVISQKPSRDICQRGTSLTIQCQVDSQVTMMFWYRQQPGQSLTLIATANQGSEATYESGFVIDKFPISRPNLTFSTLTVSNMSPEDSSIYLCSVPTGQGNTEAFFGQGTRLTVV.

V and J are TRBV28 and TRBJ1-5; TRBD1 matches 7 bases. This CDR3 comprises 16 residues. Germline CDR1 and CDR2: MDHEN and SYDVKM. V was pared by 4 bases and J by 6 bases, with 12 bases of the junction left unmatched. CDR3 region: CASSSVQGTAGQPQHF. The CDR3 DNA sequence: TGTGCCAGCAGTTCCGTTCAAGGGACAGCAGGTCAGCCCCAGCATTTT. Complete variable domain (other parts from reference TRBV28 and TRBJ1-5): DVKVTQSSRYLVKRTGEKVFLECVQDMDHENMFWYRQDPGLGLRLIYFSYDVKMKEKGDIPEGYSVSREKKERFSLILESASTNQTSMYLCASSSVQGTAGQPQHFGDGTRLSIL.

The J gene is TRBJ1-3, the V gene TRBV4-2; D is undetermined. The CDR3 covers 16 residues. Per germline, CDR1 LGHNA and CDR2 YNFKEQ. V lost 3 bases, J lost 2 bases, and 14 bases lay in between. CDR3 DNA: TGTGCCAGCAGCCAGGGGTCTCCCGGTACTGGAAACACCATATATTTT. It specifies CASSQGSPGTGNTIYF.

The V and J genes are TRBV4-1 and TRBJ2-3; TRBD2 matches 9 bases. The germline gives CDR1 MGHRA, CDR2 YSYEKL. The CDR3 sequence is 17 residues long. The ends lost 0 bases at V and 2 bases at J; junction bases unmatched: 6. The CDR3 coding sequence is TGCGCCAGCAGCCAAGACCGAGCGGGAGGTCACACAGATACGCAGTATTTT. Encoded protein: CASSQDRAGGHTDTQYF.

This chain links TRBV5-1 with TRBJ1-5; the D is unclear. Trimming cost V 4 bases and J 8 bases, with 16 bases left between them. Germline V gene sequence: CDR1 SGHRS, CDR2 YFSETQ. This CDR3 region has 14 residues. The CDR3 here is CASSEGPSLEPQHF. Written as DNA, the CDR3 is TGCGCCAGCAGCGAAGGACCATCACTGGAGCCCCAGCATTTT.

The rearrangement joins TRBV7-8 to TRBJ1-1; weak D call: TRBD1 (5 bases). Germline assignment: CDR1 SGHVS and CDR2 FQNEAQ. The CDR3 is made up of 17 amino acids. V was shortened by 0 bases and J by 3 bases, with 17 bases between the two germline ends. CDR3 sequence reads: CASSLAVWEGMDTEAFF. The CDR3 DNA is TGTGCCAGCAGCTTAGCGGTTTGGGAGGGGATGGACACTGAAGCTTTCTTT.

The rearrangement joins TRBV19 to TRBJ2-7; D gene unclear. The germline CDR1 and CDR2 sequences are LNHDA and SQIVND (reference sequence). The CDR3 runs to 16 residues. Trimming left V 6 bases short and J 3 bases short, with 21 bases between. CDR3 residues: CASSSNLLNANYEQYF. The CDR3 region has the DNA TGTGCCAGTAGCTCAAATCTACTAAACGCAAACTACGAGCAGTACTTC.

The gene calls are TRBV11-2 and TRBJ2-3; D is ambiguous. CDR3 length equals 13 residues. Trimming stripped 0 bases from V and 4 bases from J, with 5 bases between. CDR1 and CDR2 from the germline V gene are SGHAT and FQNNGV. CDR3 sequence: CASSLEWADTQYF. CDR3 DNA sequence: TGTGCCAGCAGCTTAGAGTGGGCAGATACGCAGTATTTT.

J is TRBJ2-7 and V is TRBV5-6; TRBD2 agrees at 8 bases. Germline-derived CDR1 and CDR2 are SGHDT and YYEEEE. The V segment lost 0 bases and the J segment 2 bases; nucleotides outside the gene matches: 4. This CDR3 is 15 amino acids long. The CDR3 loop is CASSLGASGPYEQYF. Written as DNA, the CDR3 is TGTGCCAGCAGCTTGGGTGCTAGCGGGCCCTACGAGCAGTACTTC.

This chain connects TRBV6-5 to TRBJ2-1; a weak D match, TRBD2 (6 bases). V lost 2 bases and J lost 3, with 8 bases in between. Germline V gene lookup returns CDR1 MNHEY and CDR2 SVGAGI. This CDR3 region has 14 residues. CDR3 DNA: TGTGCCAGCAGTTACACGACTAGCTACAATGAGCAGTTCTTC. It codes for CASSYTTSYNEQFF.

This chain links TRBV4-2 with TRBJ1-4, with D tentatively TRBD1 (5 bases). Germline CDR1 LGHNA, CDR2 YNFKEQ. The CDR3 extends over 14 amino acids. The V end was cut by 0 bases, the J end by 8 bases, with 10 bases between. In nucleotides, the CDR3 is TGTGCCAGCAGCCAAGACAGGGATGGGGAAAAACTGTTTTTT. Its translation: CASSQDRDGEKLFF.

The chain couples TRBV28 to TRBJ1-4; the D gene is possibly TRBD1 (5 bases). The V gene lost 2 bases and the J gene lost 6 bases, with 13 bases spanning the gap. This CDR3 has 15 residues. Looked up from germline, CDR1 is MDHEN and CDR2 is SYDVKM. CDR3 DNA sequence: TGTGCCAGCAGTTTAATAGGGGAGGGTTATGAAAAACTGTTTTTT. Protein: CASSLIGEGYEKLFF.

The chain has TRBV5-1 and TRBJ2-3, with a tentative D call TRBD1 (5 bases). V was clipped by 3 bases and J by 0 bases, with 14 bases between them. The CDR3 spans 16 residues. From germline, CDR1 is SGHRS and CDR2 YFSETQ. The CDR3 sequence is CASSSGSRVSTDTQYF. DNA for the CDR3: TGCGCCAGCAGCTCCGGTTCCAGGGTTAGCACAGATACGCAGTATTTT.

This rearrangement joins TRBV15 to TRBJ1-5, with 10 bases aligning to TRBD1. The CDR3 runs 15 residues. V lost 4 bases and J lost 6; bases outside the gene matches: 6. Germline assignment: CDR1 LNHNV and CDR2 YYDKDF (reference sequence). The CDR3 nucleotides are TGTGCCACCAGCAATCCCGGGACAGGGGTTCAGCCCCAGCATTTT. Protein sequence: CATSNPGTGVQPQHF. The full variable domain, rest sourced from reference TRBV15 and TRBJ1-5, is DAMVIQNPRYQVTQFGKPVTLSCSQTLNHNVMYWYQQKSSQAPKLLFHYYDKDFNNEADTPDNFQSRRPNTSFCFLDIRSPGLGDTAMYLCATSNPGTGVQPQHFGDGTRLSIL.

This chain joins TRBV5-1 and TRBJ2-7; 7 nucleotides line up with TRBD1. Germline V CDR1 and CDR2: SGHRS, YFSETQ. With V trimmed by 4 bases and J by 3 bases, 4 bases remained unmatched. CDR3 size: 13 residues. The DNA of the CDR3 is TGCGCCAGCAGCCGGGACAGACTCTACGAGCAGTACTTC. Encoded protein: CASSRDRLYEQYF. Full variable domain (missing parts from reference TRBV5-1 and TRBJ2-7): KAGVTQTPRYLIKTRGQQVTLSCSPISGHRSVSWYQQTPGQGLQFLFEYFSETQRNKGNFPGRFSGRQFSNSRSEMNVSTLELGDSALYLCASSRDRLYEQYFGPGTRLTVT.

The chain uses TRBV10-3 and TRBJ1-2, with 10 bases that match TRBD1. The junction had 10 bases not matched to a gene; V was cut back by 8 bases and J by 4 bases. This CDR3 has 15 amino acids. CDR1 is ENHRY and CDR2 is SYGVKD in the germline V gene. Written as DNA, the CDR3 is TGTGCCATCGGAGGGACAGGGGACCGGGGCTATGGCTACACCTTC. Protein sequence: CAIGGTGDRGYGYTF.

V and J are TRBV6-5 and TRBJ2-7; D is ambiguous. CDR3 size: 13 residues. Germline V CDR1 and CDR2: MNHEY, SVGAGI. The V end lost 2 bases, the J end lost 6 bases, and 11 bases lay between the germline ends. DNA for the CDR3: TGTGCCAGCAGTTACCCACAGTCGCGCGAGCAGTACTTC. Translation: CASSYPQSREQYF.

This clone appeared once. In DNA, the CDR3 is TGCGCCAGCAGCCGTGTAGAGGGTGGGGGTGAAAAACTGTTTTTT. It translates to CASSRVEGGGEKLFF. The chain recombines TRBV5-1 with TRBJ1-4; a possible D gene is TRBD1 (5 bases). V was cut by 4 bases and J by 7 bases, with 17 bases left in between. This CDR3 comprises 15 residues. The germline gives CDR1 SGHRS, CDR2 YFSETQ.

This chain connects TRBV9 to TRBJ1-1; TRBD1 might be the D (6 bases). The CDR3 extends over 15 amino acids. Trimming pared 0 bases from V and 1 base from J, leaving 10 bases between. Germline V gene data show CDR1 as SGDLS and CDR2 as YYNGEE. CDR3 amino acids: CASSVVGTWNTEAFF. CDR3 in DNA: TGTGCCAGCAGCGTAGTCGGGACATGGAACACTGAAGCTTTCTTT.

The V gene is TRBV19, the J gene TRBJ2-5; TRBD2 matches 11 bases. Germline V gene lookup returns CDR1 LNHDA and CDR2 SQIVND (reference sequence). V shed 3 bases and J 2 bases; nucleotides not matched to a gene: 2. CDR3 length: 15 residues. CDR3 nucleotides: TGTGCCAGTAGTATTTGGACTAGCGGGCAAGAGACCCAGTACTTC. Translated, it gives CASSIWTSGQETQYF.

The chain employs TRBV29-1 and TRBJ2-7; D perhaps matches TRBD1 (6 bases). The CDR3 spans 11 residues. The germline V gene has CDR1 SQVTM and CDR2 ANQGSEA. The V end lost 7 bases, the J end lost 2 bases, and 9 bases lay between the germline ends. CDR3 residues: CSAGQPYEQYF. Here the CDR3 DNA reads TGCAGCGCTGGACAGCCCTACGAGCAGTACTTC.

J is TRBJ2-1 and V is TRBV11-2; 8 bases are a match to TRBD1. V was pared by 5 bases and J by 6 bases, with 9 bases of the junction left unmatched. Germline V CDR1 and CDR2: SGHAT, FQNNGV. The CDR3 runs 15 residues. In nucleotides, the CDR3 is TGTGCCAGCAGCAAAGGCAGGGGGCGAGTCAATGAGCAGTTCTTC. It yields the protein CASSKGRGRVNEQFF.

The V and J genes are TRBV7-9 and TRBJ1-2, with a possible D match to TRBD1 (6 bases). CDR1 is SEHNR, CDR2 FQNEAQ, per germline (reference sequence). V lost 1 base, J lost 9 bases, and 9 bases lay in between. The CDR3 is 12 residues long. The CDR3 loop reads CASSLEDRSYTF. The CDR3 nucleotides are TGTGCCAGCAGCTTAGAGGACAGAAGCTACACCTTC.

This clone was found a few times. The gene calls are TRBV14 and TRBJ1-1; D perhaps matches TRBD1 (6 bases). The V end lost 1 base, the J end lost 6 bases, and 9 bases lay between the germline ends. The germline V gene has CDR1 SGHDN and CDR2 FVKESK. This CDR3 is 13 amino acids long. The CDR3 region is CASSQGPGAEAFF. In DNA, the CDR3 is TGTGCCAGCAGCCAAGGCCCAGGGGCTGAAGCTTTCTTT.

The rearrangement joins TRBV19 to TRBJ1-2; D not resolved. V was cut by 3 bases and J by 1 base, with 12 bases left in between. Germline V gene sequence: CDR1 LNHDA, CDR2 SQIVND (reference sequence). The CDR3 consists of 15 residues. The CDR3 is CASSIRLTLNYGYTF. The CDR3 DNA is TGTGCCAGTAGTATCAGGCTGACGCTTAACTATGGCTACACCTTC.

The chain uses TRBV19 and TRBJ1-3; D is uncertain. This CDR3 is 15 amino acids long. V was clipped by 6 bases and J by 3 bases, with 15 bases between them. Germline-derived CDR1 and CDR2 are LNHDA and SQIVND (reference sequence). CDR3 in amino acids: CASRTLGSGGNTIYF. Written as DNA, the CDR3 is TGTGCCAGTAGAACACTCGGAAGCGGTGGAAACACCATATATTTT.

The V gene is TRBV19, the J gene TRBJ1-5, with D unclear. The V gene lost 8 bases and the J gene lost 1 base, with 15 bases spanning the gap. The CDR3 spans 15 residues. Germline CDR1 reads LNHDA; CDR2 reads SQIVND (reference sequence). The DNA for the CDR3 is TGTGCCAGTCGCCCAGACCAAAACAGCAATCAGCCCCAGCATTTT. The encoded protein is CASRPDQNSNQPQHF.